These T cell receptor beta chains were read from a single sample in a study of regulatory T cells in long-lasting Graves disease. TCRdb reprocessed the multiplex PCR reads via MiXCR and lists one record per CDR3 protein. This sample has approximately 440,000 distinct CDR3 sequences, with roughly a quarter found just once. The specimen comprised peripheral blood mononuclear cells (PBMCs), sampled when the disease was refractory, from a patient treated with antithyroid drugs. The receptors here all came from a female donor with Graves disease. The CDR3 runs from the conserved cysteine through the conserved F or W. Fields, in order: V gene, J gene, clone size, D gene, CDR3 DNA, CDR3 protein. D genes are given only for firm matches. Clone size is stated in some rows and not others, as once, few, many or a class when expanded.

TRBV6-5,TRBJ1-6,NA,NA,TGTGCCAGCAGTTCCACACGGAGCTCCTATAATTCACCCCTCCACTTT,CASSSTRSSYNSPLHF
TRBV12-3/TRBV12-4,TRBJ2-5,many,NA,TGTGCCAGCACCCCTTTTTTGGGGGCGGGAGAGACCCAGTACTTC,CASTPFLGAGETQYF
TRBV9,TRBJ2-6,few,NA,TGTGCCAGCAGCGTAGAGTCCTCTGGGGCCAACGTCCTGACTTTC,CASSVESSGANVLTF
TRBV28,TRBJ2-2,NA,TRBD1,TGTGCCAGCAGTTTGGGGACAGGGGGTAACACCGGGGAGCTGTTTTTT,CASSLGTGGNTGELFF
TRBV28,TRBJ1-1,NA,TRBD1,TGTGCCAGCAGTTTATATCCCCGGACGAGAACAGGGGTATCGAACACTGAAGCTTTCTTT,CASSLYPRTRTGVSNTEAFF
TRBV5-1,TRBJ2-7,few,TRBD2,TGCGCCAGCAGCTTGAGCGGGAGTGGTCGGGAGCAGTACTTC,CASSLSGSGREQYF
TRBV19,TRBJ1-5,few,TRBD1,TGTGCCACAGCGGACAGGGGCAATCAGCCCCAGCATTTT,CATADRGNQPQHF
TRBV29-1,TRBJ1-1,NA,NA,TGCAGCGTAGTGACAGTTTACCCTGAAGCTTTCTTT,CSVVTVYPEAFF
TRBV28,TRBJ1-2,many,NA,TGTGCCAGCAGTTTAACCAGGATCTATGGCTGCACCTTC,CASSLTRIYGCTF
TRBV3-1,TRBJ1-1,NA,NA,TGTGCCAGCAGCCAATCGGGGGTTCAGTTTACTGAAGCTTTCTTT,CASSQSGVQFTEAFF
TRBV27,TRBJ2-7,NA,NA,TGTGCCAGCAGTCCGATTATGGGGGCCTACGAGCAGTACTTC,CASSPIMGAYEQYF
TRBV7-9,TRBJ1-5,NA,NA,TGTGCCAGCAGCTTATACGAGGGGATAGGGGAACATCAGCCCCAGCATTTT,CASSLYEGIGEHQPQHF
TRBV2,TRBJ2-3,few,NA,TGTGCCAGCAGACCGGGGACCACGACAGATACGCAGTATTTT,CASRPGTTTDTQYF
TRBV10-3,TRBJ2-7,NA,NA,TGTGCCCTAGGGGACCGGGTCGAGCAGTACTTC,CALGDRVEQYF
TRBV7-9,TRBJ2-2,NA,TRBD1,TGTGCCTGCAGCAGCTATGGACAGGGATCGGCCGGGGAGCTGTTTTTT,CACSSYGQGSAGELFF
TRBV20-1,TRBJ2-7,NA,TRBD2,TGCAGTGCTAGGTCGAGCGGGAGGGGGGGCGAGCAGTACTTC,CSARSSGRGGEQYF
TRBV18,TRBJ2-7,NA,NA,TGTGCCAGCTCACCTCCGGGGACCTTCTACGAGCAGTACTTC,CASSPPGTFYEQYF
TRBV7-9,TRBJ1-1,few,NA,TGTGCCAGCAGCTTTCAGGAGGGCACTGAAGCTTTCTTT,CASSFQEGTEAFF
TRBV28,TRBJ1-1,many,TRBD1,TGTGCCAGCAGTTTTCGGCTCCCCGGCGACAGGGAGGACGAAGCTTTCTTT,CASSFRLPGDREDEAFF
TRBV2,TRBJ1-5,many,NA,TGTGCCAGCACGGCAACAATTAGCAATCAGCCCCAGCATTTT,CASTATISNQPQHF
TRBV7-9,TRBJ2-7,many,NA,TGTGCCAGCAGCCCTGACAGTAAACTCTACGAGCAGTACTTC,CASSPDSKLYEQYF
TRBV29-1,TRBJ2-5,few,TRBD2,TGCAGCGTTGAAGTAGCAAGGGAGGGCCCCTCCGGGGAGACCCAGTACTTC,CSVEVAREGPSGETQYF
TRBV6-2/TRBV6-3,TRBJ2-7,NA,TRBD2,TGTGCCAGCAGTTCAAGTAGCGGGTACTACGAGCAGTACTTC,CASSSSSGYYEQYF
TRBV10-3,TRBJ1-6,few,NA,TGTGCCATCAGTGCCGGGGAGAACAATTCACCCCTCCACTTT,CAISAGENNSPLHF
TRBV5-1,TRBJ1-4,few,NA,TGCGCCAGCAGCTTGGCAGGGGTAACTAATGAAAAACTGTTTTTT,CASSLAGVTNEKLFF
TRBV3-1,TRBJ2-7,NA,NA,TGTGCCAGCAGCCAACCATGGGACGGAGACTCCGAGCAGTACTTC,CASSQPWDGDSEQYF
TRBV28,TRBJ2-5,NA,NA,TGTGCCAGCAGTTTCCAGGGAGAGACCCAGTACTTC,CASSFQGETQYF
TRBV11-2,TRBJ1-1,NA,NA,TGTGCCAGCAGCACCCCTGAGACGGCCAACACTGAAGCTTTCTTT,CASSTPETANTEAFF
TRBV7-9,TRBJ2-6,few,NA,TGTGCCAGCAGCTTAGTCCCTCGGGCTGGGGCCAACGTCCTGACTTTC,CASSLVPRAGANVLTF
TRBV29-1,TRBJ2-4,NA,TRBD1,TGCAGCGGGAGGGGTAGGGACAGGGACAACATTCAGTACTTC,CSGRGRDRDNIQYF
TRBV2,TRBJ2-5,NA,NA,TGTGCCAGCAGTTGGACTGGCCCGACCCAGTACTTC,CASSWTGPTQYF
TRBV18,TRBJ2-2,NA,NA,TGTGCCAGCTCACCACCCCACGGTAACACCGGGGAGCTGTTTTTT,CASSPPHGNTGELFF
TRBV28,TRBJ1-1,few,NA,TGTGCCAGCAGTCTAATCACAGAGAACACTAAAGCTTTCTTT,CASSLITENTKAFF
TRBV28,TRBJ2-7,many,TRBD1,TGTGCCAGCAGCCTACCTCTATCGGACAGGCTTTCCTACGAGCAGTACTTC,CASSLPLSDRLSYEQYF
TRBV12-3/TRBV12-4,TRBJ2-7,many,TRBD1,TGTGCCAGCACGGGACAGTTCTCCTACGAGCAGTACTTC,CASTGQFSYEQYF
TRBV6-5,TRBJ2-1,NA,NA,TGTGCCAGCAGTTACCTCCGAGACAAGACAACGGAGCAGTTCTTC,CASSYLRDKTTEQFF
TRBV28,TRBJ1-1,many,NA,TGTGCCAGCAGTTTTTTAAAGGGGCAGGGAACTGAAGCTTTCTTT,CASSFLKGQGTEAFF
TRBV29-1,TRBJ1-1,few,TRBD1,TGCAGCGCTATAGGACAGGGGGCTGCCACTGAAGCTTTCTTT,CSAIGQGAATEAFF
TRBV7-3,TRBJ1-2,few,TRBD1,TGTGCCAGCAGCCTGGGGACAGGGGGACCCCTAATTCATAACTATGGCTACACCTTC,CASSLGTGGPLIHNYGYTF
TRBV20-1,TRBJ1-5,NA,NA,TGCAGTGCTAATCGACAATATAGCAATCAGCCCCAGCATTTT,CSANRQYSNQPQHF
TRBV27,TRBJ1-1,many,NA,TGTGCCAGCAGTCCGCTGGGTAGGGTCGGGACTGAAGCTTTCTTT,CASSPLGRVGTEAFF
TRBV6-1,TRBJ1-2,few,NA,TGTGCCAGCGATTCAAAACCCGGGATGTATGGCTACACCTTC,CASDSKPGMYGYTF
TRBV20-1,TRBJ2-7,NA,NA,TGCAGTGCTAGCTTTGAACCAGGACCACCCGAGCAGTACTTC,CSASFEPGPPEQYF
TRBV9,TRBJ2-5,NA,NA,TGTGCCAGCAGCGTAGGGGGGGCCGCAGGTACCGAGACCCAGTACTTC,CASSVGGAAGTETQYF
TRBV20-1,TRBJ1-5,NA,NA,TGCAGTGCTGGAGGACAACAACTAAATCAGCCCCAGCATTTT,CSAGGQQLNQPQHF
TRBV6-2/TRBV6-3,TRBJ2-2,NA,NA,TGTGCCAGCAGTTACCCTATAGGAGGGGCCGGGGAGCTGTTTTTT,CASSYPIGGAGELFF
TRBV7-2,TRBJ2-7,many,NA,TGTGCCAGCAGCTTACCATACGAGCAGTACTTC,CASSLPYEQYF